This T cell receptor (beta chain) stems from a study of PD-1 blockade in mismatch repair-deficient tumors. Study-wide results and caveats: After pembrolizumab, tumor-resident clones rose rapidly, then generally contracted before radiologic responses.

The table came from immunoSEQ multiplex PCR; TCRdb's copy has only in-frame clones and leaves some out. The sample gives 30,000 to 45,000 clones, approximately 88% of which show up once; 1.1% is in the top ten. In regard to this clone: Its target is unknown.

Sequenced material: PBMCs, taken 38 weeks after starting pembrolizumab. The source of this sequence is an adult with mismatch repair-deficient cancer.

CDR3 nucleotides: TGCGCCAGCAGCCCTTGGACAGATAATGAAAAACTGTTTTTT. It translates to CASSPWTDNEKLFF. V and J are TRBV5-1 and TRBJ1-4; possibly TRBD1 for D (6 bases). Trimming removed 4 bases from V and 4 bases from J, with 11 bases in between. Germline values: CDR1 SGHRS, CDR2 YFSETQ. The CDR3 runs 14 residues.